This T cell receptor beta chain was documented in a study of cytomegalovirus exposure and HLA in healthy donors. The table lists this clone with a few counts. Its antigen is unknown. Study-wide points: The only immune exposure information that was available was CMV serostatus. Rarity held for most TCR sequences, but there were some public TCRs that occurred in many donors.

The PCR used 60 Vbeta and 13 Jbeta primers. TCRdb's copy holds only in-frame clones and misses some; the assay was immunoSEQ multiplex PCR. The repertoire includes some 150,000 clones, around four fifths of them detected once, and about 1.5% sits in the top ten. The CDR3 has 15 amino acids. Germline CDR1 is ENHRY and CDR2 is SYGVKD. Trimming pared 10 bases from V and 0 bases from J, leaving 18 bases between. The V call is TRBV10-3, the J call TRBJ1-1; the D gene is possibly TRBD1 (6 bases). Sequenced: PBMCs. This receptor was obtained from a man aged 30-40 years in good health and CMV-seropositive. CDR3 DNA: TGTGCCACTACAGGGATTCCTCCTCTGAACACTGAAGCTTTCTTT. Translating it yields CATTGIPPLNTEAFF.